The 2 T cell receptor beta chains in this list originate from one sample, sequenced in a study of blood T cell repertoires in COVID-19. TCRdb keeps only in-frame clones here, not all; method: immunoSEQ multiplex PCR. The profile shows about 140,000 clones, more than 60% of them singletons. The source material was peripheral blood. The receptors originated from a man aged 45 to 65 with acute or convalescent COVID-19.

The CDR3 region is CASSLASRVGQPQHF. CDR3 coding DNA: TGTGCCAGCAGCTTGGCCTCCAGGGTAGGTCAGCCCCAGCATTTT. The genes are TRBV5-6 and TRBJ1-5; weak D call: TRBD1 (5 bases). The V gene's germline CDR1 is SGHDT and CDR2 YYEEEE. V was cut by 0 bases and J by 6 bases, with 13 bases left in between. The CDR3 has 15 amino acids. The complete variable domain, with remaining parts taken from reference TRBV5-6 and TRBJ1-5, reads DAGVTQSPTHLIKTRGQQVTLRCSPKSGHDTVSWYQQALGQGPQFIFQYYEEEERQRGNFPDRFSGHQFPNYSSELNVNALLLGDSALYLCASSLASRVGQPQHFGDGTRLSIL.

V is TRBV5-4 and J is TRBJ2-3; 7 bases are a match to TRBD1. The germline CDR1 and CDR2 sequences are SGHNT and YYREEE (reference sequence). CDR3 size: 16 residues. J gave up 2 bases and V 0 bases, and 6 bases lay outside the gene matches. The CDR3 is CASSLAQGLYTDTQYF. DNA of the CDR3: TGTGCCAGCAGCTTGGCACAGGGGCTTTACACAGATACGCAGTATTTT.